This is a list of T cell receptor beta chains from one sample in a study of CD8+CD57+ T cells in acquired aplastic anemia. TCRdb ran MiXCR on the reads and lists one entry per CDR3 protein. The sample contains approximately 200,000 distinct CDR3 sequences, roughly 50% of which appear only once. The sample comprised sorted CD4+, CD8+, or CD8+CD57+ T cells (not recorded which) from PBMCs. These receptors were collected from a human donor with aplastic anemia. CDR3s leave out the opening cysteine and the closing phenylalanine or tryptophan.

j_call v_call cdr3_aa
TRBJ1-1 TRBV6-5 ASSSGQGAGSTEAF
TRBJ2-7 TRBV7-9 ASSQPGTGNYEQY
TRBJ2-7 TRBV3-1 ASSQVLAKSYGQY
TRBJ1-2 TRBV19 ASTQWEADPNYGYT
TRBJ2-7 TRBV30 AWTPLVLGGEQY
TRBJ2-7 TRBV19 ATSWTASYEQY
TRBJ2-7 TRBV19 ASSVVAGGTSYEQY
TRBJ1-2 TRBV7-9 ASSPLQFYGYT
TRBJ1-4 TRBV7-9 ASSKGQGSEKLF
TRBJ1-3 TRBV14 ASSPSWAPFSGNTIY
TRBJ2-5 TRBV7-9 ASRPWTGGETQY
TRBJ1-1 TRBV15 ATSRGTLNTEAF
TRBJ2-7 TRBV2 ASSELPGGEQY
TRBJ2-7 TRBV10-3 AISVGTGESYEQY
TRBJ2-7 TRBV2 ASSPRGGRVEQY
TRBJ1-1 TRBV10-3 ATSDHSGDRVREAF
NA TRBV20-1 SASGGVYEQY
TRBJ2-1 TRBV9 ASSVAPVGDRPNNEQF
TRBJ2-7 TRBV29-1 SARTGGGEEQY
TRBJ1-2 TRBV9 ASSQEAPRVGYT
TRBJ2-3 TRBV7-9 ASSLVGRGIPDTQY
TRBJ1-6 TRBV10-3 AIREDRGPNSPPH
TRBJ2-3 TRBV2 ASSKDRDSQY
TRBJ2-7 TRBV3-1 ASSQETGSHEQY
TRBJ2-7 TRBV5-1 ASSLAGGRYEQY
TRBJ2-5 TRBV6-5 ASSYSPQETQY
TRBJ2-7 TRBV15 ATGRGGIGARGEQY
TRBJ2-7 TRBV24-1 ATSARTGGSEQY
TRBJ2-7 TRBV10-2 ASSETRYAYEQY
TRBJ1-4 TRBV5-1 ASSRQGGGGDEKLF
TRBJ2-7 TRBV2 ASRGQGSYEQY
TRBJ1-1 TRBV2 ASSGEGFWSEAF
TRBJ2-7 TRBV25-1 ASRMTSGGYEQY
TRBJ1-2 TRBV24-1 ATSDHTAGAYGYT
TRBJ1-1 TRBV2 ASSAAAGAAF
TRBJ2-7 TRBV7-9 ASSLAVTGSYERY
TRBJ2-5 TRBV19 ASSSTGGVEETQY
TRBJ2-7 TRBV2 ASSDFSSPYEQY
TRBJ1-2 TRBV29-1 SVEEGPLYGYT
TRBJ1-5 TRBV20-1 SARRATYSNQPQH
TRBJ1-1 TRBV7-3 ASSLIRTAMNTEAF
TRBJ2-7 TRBV15 ATSTSDSYEQY
TRBJ1-1 TRBV6-6 ASSPSDTEAF
TRBJ1-2 TRBV6-5 ASSPTGIWSGYT
TRBJ1-4 TRBV11-2 ASSSGQGGLKLF
TRBJ2-7 TRBV4-1 ASRGTGFGEQY
TRBJ1-5 TRBV15 ATSPQGSNQPQH
TRBJ1-4 TRBV25-1 ASSSSYPGVNNEKLF
TRBJ2-7 TRBV11-3 ASSIGSGLTYEQY
TRBJ2-2 TRBV4-2 ASSRGGGDTGELF
TRBJ2-7 TRBV6-1 ASSAGLASLEQY
TRBJ2-6 TRBV10-3 AISGRTSGANVLT
TRBJ2-3 TRBV5-6 ASSFGLAGASTDTQY